Below are 24 T cell receptor beta chains sequenced from a single sample in a study of T-cell memory formation after mild COVID-19. TCRdb itself ran the 5' RACE reads through MiXCR, one entry per CDR3 protein. The data contain 310,000 or so distinct CDR3 sequences, 15% to 20% of them seen just once; the ten biggest clones take up 22%. Sequencing used PBMCs or a T cell subset sorted from them (not recorded which). These receptors originate from a young man who had mild COVID-19 (a few samples of this study predate the infection). Cell type and time point are not known.

This clonotype was counted many times. CDR3 amino acids: CAISESPAATGYGYTF. The CDR3, as DNA: TGTGCCATCAGTGAGTCGCCGGCCGCGACAGGGTATGGCTACACCTTC. The rearrangement links TRBV10-3 to TRBJ1-2; 7 bases fit TRBD1. The V and J ends lost 0 bases and 5 bases, in that order; junction bases with no gene match: 9. Looked up from germline, CDR1 is ENHRY and CDR2 is SYGVKD. The length of the CDR3 is 16 residues.

The sample holds a few counts of this clonotype. The V gene is TRBV7-3, the J gene TRBJ2-1; D unclear. The CDR3 length is 14 residues. Trimming cost V 4 bases and J 11 bases, with 18 bases left between them. From germline, CDR1 is SGHTA and CDR2 FQGTGA. The CDR3 sequence is CASSYGSLGDQQFF. DNA for the CDR3: TGTGCCAGCAGCTACGGGTCGCTTGGGGATCAGCAGTTCTTC.

This clonotype has just a few counts. The V and J genes are TRBV7-3 and TRBJ1-1; D not resolved. Trimming pared 3 bases from V and 0 bases from J, leaving 5 bases between. In germline, CDR1 is SGHTA, CDR2 FQGTGA. The CDR3 runs 13 residues. The CDR3 sequence: CASSFELNTEAFF. Written as DNA, the CDR3 is TGTGCCAGCAGCTTTGAATTGAACACTGAAGCTTTCTTT.

This clonotype was recorded many times. The chain recombines TRBV7-9 with TRBJ2-2; D is unclear. The CDR3 contains 15 residues. The germline V gene has CDR1 SEHNR and CDR2 FQNEAQ (reference sequence). Trimming shortened V by 5 bases and J by 2 bases, and 12 bases separated the two germline ends. The CDR3 is CASSTPGRNTGELFF. The CDR3 bases are TGTGCCAGCAGCACACCCGGGCGTAACACCGGGGAGCTGTTTTTT.

This clonotype was observed a handful of times. The chain has TRBV10-3 and TRBJ2-5; TRBD1 matches 7 bases. The V segment lost 3 bases and the J segment 4 bases; nucleotides outside the gene matches: 2. The CDR3 has 13 amino acids. Per germline, CDR1 ENHRY and CDR2 SYGVKD. CDR3 DNA sequence: TGTGCCATCAGTGAAAGACAGGGAGAGACCCAGTACTTC. Its protein product is CAISERQGETQYF.

A few counts support this clonotype. At one end the junction does not follow the germline gene, possibly because of a read error. The chain employs TRBV12-3 or TRBV12-4 and TRBJ2-1; the match to TRBD1 covers 7 bases. The CDR3 consists of 13 residues. CDR3 DNA: TGTGCCAGCGGTTTACAGGGGCGGAATGAGCAGTTCTTC. It is translated as CASGLQGRNEQFF.

V gene TRBV5-1 combines with J gene TRBJ2-7; D could derive from TRBD1 or TRBD2 (5 bases each). Germline CDR1 is SGHRS and CDR2 is YFSETQ. The CDR3 has 14 amino acids. V was clipped by 4 bases and J by 3 bases, with 14 bases between them. The CDR3 DNA reads TGCGCCAGCAGCCAAGGACGGGACCACTACGAGCAGTACTTC. Translating gives CASSQGRDHYEQYF.

A few counts support this clonotype. V is TRBV12-3 or TRBV12-4 and J is TRBJ1-1; the D is unclear. This CDR3 is 14 amino acids long. Trimming cost V 6 bases and J 3 bases, with 14 bases left between them. The CDR3 is CASRHRRGYTEAFF. The CDR3 DNA reads TGTGCCAGCAGACACCGTCGAGGGTACACTGAAGCTTTCTTT.

Ten or more counts support this clonotype. This rearrangement joins TRBV7-9 to TRBJ2-5; TRBD1 is a possible D gene (7 bases). Trimming removed 2 bases from V and 2 bases from J, with 9 bases in between. The V gene's germline CDR1 is SEHNR and CDR2 FQNEAQ (reference sequence). The CDR3 contains 14 residues. The CDR3 here is CASSLSGGQETQYF. DNA for the CDR3: TGTGCCAGCAGCTTATCAGGGGGGCAAGAGACCCAGTACTTC.

The chain combines TRBV4-3 with TRBJ2-5; D uncertain. Trimming removed 0 bases at V and 5 bases at J, with 10 bases between. Germline CDR1 and CDR2: LGHNA and YSLEER. The CDR3 covers 14 residues. CDR3 amino acids: CASSQDSLGETQYF. The CDR3 nucleotides are TGCGCCAGCAGCCAAGACTCCTTGGGGGAGACCCAGTACTTC.

This clonotype was seen more than once but under ten times. The chain has TRBV20-1 and TRBJ2-2, with D possibly matching TRBD2 (5 bases). CDR3 length: 14 residues. Trimming removed 1 base at V and 1 base at J, with 7 bases between. CDR1 is DFQATT, CDR2 SNEGSKA, per germline (reference sequence). This CDR3 is CSARAGMNTGELFF. As DNA, the CDR3 is TGCAGTGCTAGAGCCGGGATGAACACCGGGGAGCTGTTTTTT.

A remark on this clonotype: Sequence at one end of the junction differs from germline and may be a read error. The rearrangement uses TRBV6-6 and TRBJ1-5; 9 nucleotides match TRBD1. Germline CDR1 MNHNY, CDR2 SVGAGI (reference sequence). The CDR3 sequence is 16 residues long. DNA of the CDR3: TGTGCCAGCAGATACTCGGACAGGGGAGGGAATCAGCCCCAGCATTTT. Residues: CASRYSDRGGNQPQHF.

A single count supports this clonotype. V gene TRBV29-1 combines with J gene TRBJ2-1, with a tentative D call TRBD1 (6 bases). CDR3 length: 16 amino acids. V lost 0 bases and J lost 1, with 13 bases in between. Germline V CDR1 and CDR2: SQVTM, ANQGSEA. The CDR3 coding sequence is TGCAGCGTTGAAGAGGGGGCTGGTCATTCCTACAATGAGCAGTTCTTC. Residues: CSVEEGAGHSYNEQFF.

About this clonotype itself: A read error may explain this, as a much larger clone is one base away. The chain has TRBV15 and TRBJ2-3, with 10 bases that match TRBD2. This CDR3 contains 13 residues. Germline lookup yields CDR1 LNHNV and CDR2 YYDKDF (reference sequence). V trimming: 3 bases; J trimming: 10 bases; junction bases outside the gene matches: 4. Here the CDR3 DNA reads TGTGCCACCAGCAGTGACAGCGGGAGGGCGCAGTATTTT. This codes for CATSSDSGRAQYF.

This rearrangement joins TRBV5-1 to TRBJ1-1; 9 nucleotides align to TRBD1. Germline-derived CDR1 and CDR2 are SGHRS and YFSETQ. This CDR3 is 14 amino acids long. The V segment lost 3 bases and the J segment 4 bases; nucleotides outside the gene matches: 4. In DNA form, the CDR3 reads TGCGCCAGCAGCTCCGGGACAGGGCTCACTGAAGCTTTCTTT. This sequence encodes CASSSGTGLTEAFF.

The rearrangement joins TRBV5-5 to TRBJ1-1, with D unresolved. Germline-derived CDR1 and CDR2 are SGHKS and YYEKEE (reference sequence). This CDR3 is 14 amino acids long. Trimming cost V 4 bases and J 0 bases, with 10 bases left between them. CDR3 residues: CASSPADLNTEAFF. Here the CDR3 DNA reads TGTGCCAGCAGCCCGGCAGACCTGAACACTGAAGCTTTCTTT.

The chain carries TRBV5-1 and TRBJ1-1, with D unresolved. This CDR3 has 13 amino acids. The V gene lost 1 base and the J gene lost 5 bases, with 9 bases spanning the gap. Germline loops: CDR1 SGHRS, CDR2 YFSETQ. CDR3 DNA sequence: TGCGCCAGCAGCTTGCAAGGGAGTACTGAAGCTTTCTTT. Translating gives CASSLQGSTEAFF.

This clonotype was seen a handful of times. The V call is TRBV11-2, the J call TRBJ2-5; TRBD1 agrees at 9 bases. Germline CDR1 reads SGHAT; CDR2 reads FQNNGV. This CDR3 has 15 residues. The junction had 7 bases not matched to a gene; V was cut back by 5 bases and J by 3 bases. CDR3 amino acids: CASSTGTGLEETQYF. For the CDR3, the DNA is TGTGCCAGCAGCACAGGGACAGGGCTGGAAGAGACCCAGTACTTC.

The chain recombines TRBV5-1 with TRBJ1-1, with 8 bases fitting TRBD1. The CDR3 is made up of 14 amino acids. Germline V lookup: CDR1 SGHRS, CDR2 YFSETQ. The trim removed 3 bases at V and 0 bases at J, leaving 1 base unmatched. The CDR3 coding sequence is TGCGCCAGCAGCTGGACAGGGCTGAACACTGAAGCTTTCTTT. Its translation: CASSWTGLNTEAFF.

The chain is built from TRBV24-1 and TRBJ2-3; 8 bases are a match to TRBD2. The trim removed 6 bases at V and 2 bases at J, leaving 12 bases unmatched. The CDR3 runs to 17 residues. Germline CDR1 and CDR2: KGHDR and SFDVKD. The CDR3 DNA follows: TGTGCCACCAGTCCCGGGGGGATAGCGGGGTACACAGATACGCAGTATTTT. Translation: CATSPGGIAGYTDTQYF.

This clonotype was picked up a small number of times. The rearrangement joins TRBV7-2 to TRBJ2-7; 7 bases are shared with TRBD2. Germline CDR1 reads SGHTA; CDR2 reads FQGNSA. The CDR3 is 14 amino acids. V was clipped by 5 bases and J by 7 bases; unmatched bases: 11. In DNA form, the CDR3 reads TGTGCCAGCAGCCCAGCGGGGCCGGGGTGGGAGCAGTACGTC. Translation gives CASSPAGPGWEQYV.

Concerning this clonotype: This may stem from a read error, because a much larger clone lies one nucleotide away. This chain joins TRBV5-1 and TRBJ1-3; D perhaps matches TRBD1 (5 bases). This CDR3 spans 15 amino acids. Germline-derived CDR1 and CDR2 are SGHRS and YFSETQ. Trimming cost V 4 bases and J 4 bases, with 15 bases left between them. The CDR3 sequence: CASSVQGMSGNTIYF. The DNA for the CDR3 is TGCGCCAGCAGCGTGCAGGGAATGAGCGGAAACACCATATATTTT.

This clonotype was counted a few times. The chain has TRBV28 and TRBJ1-4; no clear D. Trimming removed 7 bases from V and 8 bases from J, with 14 bases in between. From germline, CDR1 is MDHEN and CDR2 SYDVKM. CDR3 length equals 13 residues. The CDR3 protein is CASNYGVEEKLFF. The CDR3 DNA reads TGTGCCAGCAATTACGGCGTGGAAGAAAAACTGTTTTTT.

The sample holds a few counts of this clonotype. The chain recombines TRBV6-6 with TRBJ1-2; TRBD1 might be the D (5 bases). The V end lost 7 bases, the J end lost 9 bases, and 15 bases lay between the germline ends. CDR1 is MNHNY and CDR2 is SVGAGI in the germline V gene (reference sequence). The CDR3 totals 12 residues. The CDR3 sequence: CASTNGGTSYTF. The DNA of the CDR3 is TGTGCCAGCACAAACGGAGGGACGAGCTACACCTTC.